Listed below are T cell receptor beta chains from one sample, sequenced in a study of cytomegalovirus exposure and HLA in healthy donors. This table comes from immunoSEQ multiplex PCR, and its TCRdb copy is limited to in-frame clones, with some not included. This table holds roughly 100,000 clones, around 70% found once. Sequences were obtained from PBMCs. Receptors were obtained from a man between 35 and 55 years old in good health and CMV-seropositive. Each CDR3 is given with its conserved first and last residue. The order of the fields is CDR3 DNA, CDR3 protein, J gene, V gene, clone size, D gene. The D gene is left open where the match is weak. Expanded clones get a size class; other rows say once, few or many, or leave the size out.

CDR3 DNA: TGTGCCAGCTCACTAGCGGGAGACACAGATACGCAGTATTTT
CDR3 protein: CASSLAGDTDTQYF
J gene: TRBJ2-3
V gene: TRBV9
clone size: .
D gene: TRBD2

CDR3 DNA: TGTGCCAGCAGCCCGGGGGGGAAAACCGGGGAGCTGTTTTTT
CDR3 protein: CASSPGGKTGELFF
J gene: TRBJ2-2
V gene: TRBV7-6
clone size: .
D gene: TRBD2

CDR3 DNA: TGTGCCTGGAGGGGCATTTTAAGGATAACCCCCTATGGCTACACCTTC
CDR3 protein: CAWRGILRITPYGYTF
J gene: TRBJ1-2
V gene: TRBV30
clone size: .
D gene: .

CDR3 DNA: TGTGCCAGCAGCCGAAACAGTTATGCTAATGAAAAACTGTTTTTT
CDR3 protein: CASSRNSYANEKLFF
J gene: TRBJ1-4
V gene: TRBV5-5
clone size: .
D gene: .

CDR3 DNA: TGTGCCAGCAGGTGGGGGCAGTATAGCAATCAGCCCCAGCATTTT
CDR3 protein: CASRWGQYSNQPQHF
J gene: TRBJ1-5
V gene: TRBV6-1
clone size: .
D gene: .

CDR3 DNA: TGCGCCAGCAGTCCTGACAGAGGAAACATCTATGGCTACACCTTC
CDR3 protein: CASSPDRGNIYGYTF
J gene: TRBJ1-2
V gene: TRBV4-1
clone size: once
D gene: .

CDR3 DNA: TGTGCCAGCAGCTTGGGGGGCGCGAGCACTGAAGCTTTCTTT
CDR3 protein: CASSLGGASTEAFF
J gene: TRBJ1-1
V gene: TRBV5-8
clone size: .
D gene: .

CDR3 DNA: TGTGCCAGCAGCCCCAATCCCCGGGGCTACACCTTC
CDR3 protein: CASSPNPRGYTF
J gene: TRBJ1-2
V gene: TRBV6-1
clone size: .
D gene: .

CDR3 DNA: TGTGCCAGCAGTTTAGGCAGGGGTGTTCAGCCCCAGCATTTT
CDR3 protein: CASSLGRGVQPQHF
J gene: TRBJ1-5
V gene: TRBV27
clone size: .
D gene: .

CDR3 DNA: TGTGCCTGGACTGTAGGAGCGGCCACCCAGTACTTC
CDR3 protein: CAWTVGAATQYF
J gene: TRBJ2-5
V gene: TRBV30
clone size: few
D gene: .

CDR3 DNA: TGTGCCAGCAGCGCTGGCTTGGGAGCGATCAGCTCCTACAATGAGCAGTTCTTC
CDR3 protein: CASSAGLGAISSYNEQFF
J gene: TRBJ2-1
V gene: TRBV9
clone size: .
D gene: .

CDR3 DNA: TGTGCCAGCAGCTCCCCGACTAGCGGCGACACAGATACGCAGTATTTT
CDR3 protein: CASSSPTSGDTDTQYF
J gene: TRBJ2-3
V gene: TRBV7-9
clone size: .
D gene: TRBD2

CDR3 DNA: TGTGCTAGTGGTTTGGTACGACCTAGCGGGTTAAATGAGCAGTTCTTC
CDR3 protein: CASGLVRPSGLNEQFF
J gene: TRBJ2-1
V gene: TRBV12-5
clone size: .
D gene: TRBD2

CDR3 DNA: TGCGCCAGCAGCCAATCAGGACAGGCCTACGAGCAGTACTTC
CDR3 protein: CASSQSGQAYEQYF
J gene: TRBJ2-7
V gene: TRBV4-3
clone size: .
D gene: TRBD1

CDR3 DNA: TGTGCCAGCAGCGTCCAGGGCTACGAGCAGTACTTC
CDR3 protein: CASSVQGYEQYF
J gene: TRBJ2-7
V gene: TRBV11-2
clone size: .
D gene: .

CDR3 DNA: TGCGCCAGCGCCCAGGGGATGAACACTGAAGCTTTCTTT
CDR3 protein: CASAQGMNTEAFF
J gene: TRBJ1-1
V gene: TRBV10-1
clone size: few
D gene: .

CDR3 DNA: TGTGCCAGCAGCTTAGGGGGGGTTAGCACTGGGGCCAACGTCCTGACTTTC
CDR3 protein: CASSLGGVSTGANVLTF
J gene: TRBJ2-6
V gene: TRBV7-6
clone size: few
D gene: .

CDR3 DNA: TGTGCCAGCAGCTTAGGAGACGGAGGAAATCAGCCCCAGCATTTT
CDR3 protein: CASSLGDGGNQPQHF
J gene: TRBJ1-5
V gene: TRBV7-6
clone size: few
D gene: .

CDR3 DNA: TGTGCCAGCTCGGGAGGGGGAGAGACCCAGTACTTC
CDR3 protein: CASSGGGETQYF
J gene: TRBJ2-5
V gene: TRBV25-1
clone size: .
D gene: TRBD2

CDR3 DNA: TGTGCCAGCAGCTTAGGTACCAGCAATGAGCAGTTCTTC
CDR3 protein: CASSLGTSNEQFF
J gene: TRBJ2-1
V gene: TRBV7-8
clone size: .
D gene: .

CDR3 DNA: TGTGCCAGCACCCCGACAGGGTACACTGAAGCTTTCTTT
CDR3 protein: CASTPTGYTEAFF
J gene: TRBJ1-1
V gene: TRBV6-1
clone size: .
D gene: TRBD1